This passage covers 29 T cell receptor beta chains from one sample sequenced in a study of blood T cell repertoires in COVID-19. Using immunoSEQ multiplex PCR, the repertoire was profiled, and TCRdb retains in-frame clones only, with some absent. Of 150,000 to 200,000 clones detected, about 85% appear once; the ten largest clones hold 5.5% to 8%. Sequencing used peripheral blood. Source of these receptors: a man of 80 years or more with COVID-19, enrolled during active disease.

This clone was seen a single time. The chain employs TRBV6-1 and TRBJ1-2; D is uncertain. Germline CDR1 is MNHNS and CDR2 is SASEGT. The CDR3 has 13 residues. V was clipped by 2 bases and J by 8 bases, with 12 bases between them. The CDR3 DNA reads as TGTGCCAGCAGTGAAATGGCACAGAACGGCTACACCTTC. It yields the protein CASSEMAQNGYTF.

The chain couples TRBV12-3 or TRBV12-4 to TRBJ2-3, with 7 bases identical to TRBD1. The length of the CDR3 is 12 residues. J was trimmed by 8 bases and V by 6 bases; bases with no gene match: 5. The DNA of the CDR3 is TGTGCCAGCAGCCGACAGGGTTTTACGCAGTATTTT. Translated: CASSRQGFTQYF.

A few counts support this clone. This chain uses TRBV5-5 with TRBJ1-1, with D perhaps matching TRBD1 (6 bases). This CDR3 is built from 13 residues. Deletions cut 3 bases from V and 2 bases from J, with 8 bases between. Germline-derived CDR1 and CDR2 are SGHKS and YYEKEE (reference sequence). CDR3 coding DNA: TGTGCCAGCAGCTGGGGACAAAACACTGAAGCTTTCTTT. It encodes CASSWGQNTEAFF.

The chain is built from TRBV3-1 (or the pseudogene TRBV3-2) and TRBJ2-5; 7 bases agree with TRBD2. The length of the CDR3 is 16 residues. The V and J ends lost 0 bases and 9 bases, in that order; junction bases with no gene match: 13. CDR1 and CDR2 from the germline V gene are LGHDT and YNNKEL (reference sequence). CDR3 nucleotides: TGTGCCAGCAGCCAAGAAGGGAGGGGACTATTCCCGCCCCAGTACTTC. It translates to CASSQEGRGLFPPQYF.

This rearrangement joins TRBV19 to TRBJ1-5; D remains unclear. V lost 6 bases and J lost 4, with 10 bases in between. Germline V gives CDR1 LNHDA, CDR2 SQIVND (reference sequence). The CDR3 loop spans 13 amino acids. CDR3 loop: CASSTRGNQPQHF. The CDR3, as DNA: TGTGCCAGTAGCACTCGGGGAAATCAGCCCCAGCATTTT. Drawing the rest from reference TRBV19 and TRBJ1-5, the complete variable domain is DGGITQSPKYLFRKEGQNVTLSCEQNLNHDAMYWYRQDPGQGLRLIYYSQIVNDFQKGDIAEGYSVSREKKESFPLTVTSAQKNPTAFYLCASSTRGNQPQHFGDGTRLSIL.

V gene TRBV7-2 combines with J gene TRBJ2-1; 13 bases align to TRBD2. V lost 6 bases, J lost 4 bases, and 9 bases stayed unmatched. This CDR3 has 17 residues. Germline V gene lookup returns CDR1 SGHTA and CDR2 FQGNSA. CDR3 sequence reads: CASSNPGTSGAYNEQFF. The CDR3 DNA sequence: TGTGCCAGCAGTAACCCCGGGACTAGCGGGGCTTACAATGAGCAGTTCTTC. Using reference TRBV7-2 and TRBJ2-1 for the parts outside the CDR3, the full variable domain is GAGVSQSPSNKVTEKGKDVELRCDPISGHTALYWYRQSLGQGLEFLIYFQGNSAPDKSGLPSDRFSAERTGGSVSTLTIQRTQQEDSAVYLCASSNPGTSGAYNEQFFGPGTRLTVL.

This clone was recorded once. The rearrangement joins TRBV19 to TRBJ1-6, with 8 bases aligning to TRBD1. The V gene's germline CDR1 is LNHDA and CDR2 SQIVND (reference sequence). The CDR3 spans 17 residues. Unmatched junction bases numbered 8, after V lost 1 base and J lost 6 bases. CDR3 in DNA: TGTGCCAGTAGTATAGTTGGCAGGGGGCTACCTAATTCACCCCTCCACTTT. This gives the protein CASSIVGRGLPNSPLHF.

The chain joins TRBV11-3 to TRBJ2-3, with D tentatively TRBD1 (5 bases). Germline V lookup: CDR1 SGHNT, CDR2 YENEEA. CDR3 size: 15 residues. The ends were cut back, 5 bases at V and 0 bases at J, with 12 bases in the middle. CDR3: CASSPRVYSTDTQYF. CDR3 bases: TGTGCCAGCAGCCCCAGGGTCTATAGCACAGATACGCAGTATTTT.

This chain uses TRBV2 with TRBJ1-1, with D perhaps matching TRBD1 (5 bases). The germline V gene has CDR1 SNHLY and CDR2 FYNNEI. V was trimmed by 7 bases and J by 1 base, leaving 13 bases between them. The CDR3 runs to 14 residues. CDR3 bases: TGTGCCAGCACGATAGGACACCAGAACACTGAAGCTTTCTTT. Its translation is CASTIGHQNTEAFF.

This clone was seen a handful of times. The CDR3 loop is CASSLEAGSGNTIYF. DNA of the CDR3: TGTGCCAGCAGCTTGGAGGCGGGCTCTGGAAACACCATATATTTT. This chain links TRBV11-3 with TRBJ1-3; D gene uncertain. The CDR3 length is 15 residues. Trimming removed 3 bases at V and 0 bases at J, with 9 bases between. The V gene's germline CDR1 is SGHNT and CDR2 YENEEA.

This clone was picked up one time. The chain carries TRBV7-2 and TRBJ2-6; D not certain. This CDR3 spans 15 amino acids. From germline, CDR1 is SGHTA and CDR2 FQGNSA. V lost 4 bases, J lost 0 bases, and 7 bases lay in between. CDR3 DNA sequence: TGTGCCAGCAGCTCCCTCGGCTCTGGGGCCAACGTCCTGACTTTC. Amino acid sequence: CASSSLGSGANVLTF.

V gene TRBV9 combines with J gene TRBJ1-4; TRBD1 might be the D (6 bases). V was trimmed by 6 bases and J by 6 bases, leaving 24 bases between them. Germline V CDR1 and CDR2: SGDLS, YYNGEE. The CDR3 contains 17 residues. The CDR3 sequence: CASNPNSRGHLHEKLFF. CDR3 in DNA: TGTGCCAGCAACCCGAACTCAAGGGGACACCTACATGAAAAACTGTTTTTT.

The CDR3 sequence: CASSPEERGQRYEQYF. CDR3 bases: TGTGCCAGCAGCCCCGAAGAGCGGGGTCAGAGATACGAGCAGTACTTC. This rearrangement joins TRBV7-8 to TRBJ2-7; 7 positions agree with TRBD2. The junction had 14 bases not matched to a gene; V was cut back by 5 bases and J by 4 bases. The CDR3 runs to 16 residues. From germline, CDR1 is SGHVS and CDR2 FQNEAQ.

The chain combines TRBV5-4 with TRBJ1-1; D might be TRBD1 (5 bases). The CDR3 covers 19 residues. Looked up from germline, CDR1 is SGHNT and CDR2 is YYREEE (reference sequence). Trimming took 0 bases from V and 3 from J, leaving 24 bases between them. The CDR3 DNA is TGTGCCAGCAGCTTGGATTCATGGCAGGGCTTCACAAGGGACACTGAAGCTTTCTTT. Amino acid sequence: CASSLDSWQGFTRDTEAFF.

The chain carries TRBV28 and TRBJ1-6; 7 bases match TRBD1. The trim removed 5 bases at V and 6 bases at J, leaving 4 bases unmatched. CDR3 size: 14 residues. The germline CDR1 and CDR2 sequences are MDHEN and SYDVKM. The DNA of the CDR3 is TGTGCCAGCAGTCTCGGGACAGCTAATTCACCCCTCCACTTT. Translated: CASSLGTANSPLHF.

The rearrangement joins TRBV3-1 (or the pseudogene TRBV3-2) to TRBJ1-5; 11 nucleotides match TRBD1. Trimming removed 4 bases from V and 7 bases from J; junction bases left unmatched: 0. The CDR3 runs 13 residues. CDR1 and CDR2 (germline): LGHDT, YNNKEL (reference sequence). CDR3 amino acids: CASSRDRGQPQHF. The CDR3 nucleotides are TGTGCCAGCAGCCGGGACAGGGGGCAGCCCCAGCATTTT.

This chain joins TRBV19 and TRBJ1-6; no firm D call. This CDR3 is built from 14 residues. The ends were cut back, 2 bases at V and 10 bases at J, with 12 bases in the middle. Germline CDR1 is LNHDA and CDR2 is SQIVND (reference sequence). CDR3 nucleotide sequence: TGTGCCAGTAGTATAAACCGGGTTTGGTCACCCCTCCACTTT. Its protein product is CASSINRVWSPLHF.

This clone has just one count. This chain uses TRBV14 with TRBJ1-5; D gene uncertain. Germline CDR1 is SGHDN and CDR2 is FVKESK. Trimming cost V 0 bases and J 7 bases, with 7 bases left between them. This CDR3 is 13 amino acids long. CDR3 region: CASSQDFQQPQHF. The CDR3 bases are TGTGCCAGCAGCCAAGATTTTCAGCAGCCCCAGCATTTT.

This chain joins TRBV29-1 and TRBJ1-6; D not certain. Trimming pared 4 bases from V and 7 bases from J, leaving 11 bases between. CDR1 and CDR2 from the germline V gene are SQVTM and ANQGSEA. This CDR3 region has 13 residues. Here the CDR3 reads CSVAAGPNSPLHF. The CDR3 DNA follows: TGCAGCGTTGCGGCAGGCCCAAATTCACCCCTCCACTTT.

The sample holds a few counts of this clone. V usage is TRBV7-3 and J usage is TRBJ2-2, with 11 bases aligning to TRBD1. The CDR3 is made up of 16 amino acids. CDR1 SGHTA and CDR2 FQGTGA come from the germline V gene. V was clipped by 3 bases and J by 7 bases; unmatched bases: 7. The CDR3 sequence is CASSLAGTGGGGELFF. The CDR3 DNA is TGTGCCAGCAGCTTGGCCGGGACAGGGGGTGGCGGGGAGCTGTTTTTT. The full variable domain, its missing parts supplied by reference TRBV7-3 and TRBJ2-2, is GAGVSQTPSNKVTEKGKYVELRCDPISGHTALYWYRQSLGQGPEFLIYFQGTGAADDSGLPNDRFFAVRPEGSVSTLKIQRTERGDSAVYLCASSLAGTGGGGELFFGEGSRLTVL.

The V and J genes are TRBV6-5 and TRBJ1-6; 7 nucleotides align to TRBD1. Germline assignment: CDR1 MNHEY and CDR2 SVGAGI. Trimming at V came to 5 bases and at J to 5 bases, leaving 3 bases not matched to a gene. This CDR3 spans 14 amino acids. The CDR3, as DNA: TGTGCCAGCAGTCGGACAGGAAATAATTCACCCCTCCACTTT. Its translation is CASSRTGNNSPLHF.

The chain joins TRBV6-1 to TRBJ1-1; possibly TRBD1 for D (6 bases). CDR3 length equals 14 residues. Trimming stripped 2 bases from V and 5 bases from J, with 12 bases between. CDR1 MNHNS and CDR2 SASEGT come from the germline V gene. The CDR3 coding sequence is TGTGCCAGCAGTGAACTCTGGGGGCGAACTGAAGCTTTCTTT. Its translation: CASSELWGRTEAFF.

The chain has TRBV5-6 and TRBJ2-5; no reliable D call. Germline assignment: CDR1 SGHDT and CDR2 YYEEEE. Trimming cost V 2 bases and J 4 bases, with 3 bases left between them. The CDR3 has 11 residues. The CDR3 sequence: CASSFLETQYF. CDR3 DNA sequence: TGTGCCAGCAGCTTTCTAGAGACCCAGTACTTC.

The V and J genes are TRBV6-5 and TRBJ2-7; no clear D. This CDR3 region has 14 residues. The V end lost 2 bases, the J end lost 1 base, and 9 bases lay between the germline ends. The germline V gene encodes CDR1 MNHEY and CDR2 SVGAGI. DNA of the CDR3: TGTGCCAGCAGTTACGGCCAGGCTTCCTACGAGCAGTACTTC. Protein sequence: CASSYGQASYEQYF.

J is TRBJ1-1 and V is TRBV5-6, with D hard to call. The CDR3 runs to 15 residues. Trimming removed 4 bases from V and 0 bases from J, with 13 bases in between. Germline V gives CDR1 SGHDT, CDR2 YYEEEE. CDR3 protein: CASSLRGPLNTEAFF. In nucleotides, the CDR3 is TGTGCCAGCAGCCTGAGAGGGCCTCTGAACACTGAAGCTTTCTTT.

This chain connects TRBV5-4 to TRBJ1-1; 7 bases fit TRBD1. The ends lost 4 bases at V and 6 bases at J; junction bases unmatched: 9. Germline V CDR1 and CDR2: SGHNT, YYREEE (reference sequence). CDR3 length: 14 amino acids. CDR3 in amino acids: CASSLDRDRAEAFF. CDR3 bases: TGTGCCAGCAGCCTAGACAGGGATCGAGCTGAAGCTTTCTTT.

The gene calls are TRBV7-9 and TRBJ1-2, with 8 positions matching TRBD1. This CDR3 has 14 amino acids. Germline loops: CDR1 SEHNR, CDR2 FQNEAQ (reference sequence). Germline trimming cut 5 bases from V and 4 bases from J; bases unmatched to any gene: 6. CDR3 sequence (DNA): TGTGCCAGCAGCGCAGCCGGACAGGGCTATGGCTACACCTTC. It is translated as CASSAAGQGYGYTF.

V and J are TRBV19 and TRBJ2-6, with 8 bases fitting TRBD2. The CDR3 runs 15 residues. The ends lost 6 bases at V and 0 bases at J; junction bases unmatched: 1. Germline V CDR1 and CDR2: LNHDA, SQIVND (reference sequence). The CDR3 reads CASSGGASGANVLTF. CDR3 DNA: TGTGCCAGTAGCGGGGGGGCCTCTGGGGCCAACGTCCTGACTTTC.

This chain uses TRBV15 with TRBJ1-5; TRBD1 matches at 11 bases. The CDR3 loop spans 19 amino acids. V dropped 5 bases and J dropped 2; count of bases not matched to a gene: 14. The V gene's germline CDR1 is LNHNV and CDR2 YYDKDF (reference sequence). CDR3 sequence: CATSPSGGDRGYGNQPQHF. The CDR3 DNA reads as TGTGCCACCAGCCCTTCGGGAGGGGACAGGGGGTACGGCAATCAGCCCCAGCATTTT.